This T cell receptor beta chain is drawn from a study of T cell repertoires in cytomegalovirus infection. Study context: Public TCR beta signatures marked donors with CMV infection and the matching HLA.

Study outcomes and limitations: Carriage of CMV together with the relevant HLA was identifiable through cumulative public TCR beta family frequency. The ex vivo response was dominated by HLA-C-restricted CMV-specific TCR beta clonotypes.

The J segment lost 5 bases and the V segment lost 2 bases, leaving 8 bases of the junction unmatched. CDR1 and CDR2 (germline): SNHLY, FYNNEI. This CDR3 has 15 amino acids. TCRdb itself ran the reads through MiXCR, one entry per CDR3 protein. The top ten hold less than 9.5% of the sample, which has about 400,000 distinct CDR3 sequences, 18% seen once. A note on this clonotype: Antigen unknown.

Material: PBMCs. V is TRBV2 and J is TRBJ2-5; 7 nucleotides line up with TRBD2. The source is a human donor in good health (CMV status not recorded). Some clones in this sample may be carry-over from other donors' samples. The CDR3 protein is CASSETSTSVETQYF. The CDR3, as DNA: TGTGCCAGCAGTGAAACGTCCACTAGCGTGGAGACCCAGTACTTC.